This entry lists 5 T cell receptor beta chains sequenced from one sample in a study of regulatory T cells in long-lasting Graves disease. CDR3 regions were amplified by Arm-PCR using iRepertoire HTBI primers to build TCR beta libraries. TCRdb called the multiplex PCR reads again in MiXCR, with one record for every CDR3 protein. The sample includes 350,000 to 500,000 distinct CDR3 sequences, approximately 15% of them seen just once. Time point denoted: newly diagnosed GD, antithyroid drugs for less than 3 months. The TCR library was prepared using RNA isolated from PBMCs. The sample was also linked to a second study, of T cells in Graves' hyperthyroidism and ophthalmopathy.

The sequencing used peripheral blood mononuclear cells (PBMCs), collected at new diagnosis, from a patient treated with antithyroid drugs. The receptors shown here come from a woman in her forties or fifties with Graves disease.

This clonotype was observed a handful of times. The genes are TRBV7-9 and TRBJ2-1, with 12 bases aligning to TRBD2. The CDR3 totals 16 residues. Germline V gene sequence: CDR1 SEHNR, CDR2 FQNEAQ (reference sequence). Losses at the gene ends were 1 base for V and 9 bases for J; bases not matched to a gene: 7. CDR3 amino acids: CASSLDSLAGGGEQFF. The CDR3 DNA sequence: TGTGCCAGCAGCTTAGACAGTCTAGCGGGAGGGGGTGAGCAGTTCTTC.

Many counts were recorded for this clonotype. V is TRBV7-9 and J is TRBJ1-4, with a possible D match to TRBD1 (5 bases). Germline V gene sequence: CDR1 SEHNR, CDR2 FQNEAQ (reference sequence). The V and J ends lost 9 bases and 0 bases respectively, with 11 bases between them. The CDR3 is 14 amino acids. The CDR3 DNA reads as TGTGCCAGTGATTCGGGGGCAACTAATGAAAAACTGTTTTTT. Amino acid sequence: CASDSGATNEKLFF.

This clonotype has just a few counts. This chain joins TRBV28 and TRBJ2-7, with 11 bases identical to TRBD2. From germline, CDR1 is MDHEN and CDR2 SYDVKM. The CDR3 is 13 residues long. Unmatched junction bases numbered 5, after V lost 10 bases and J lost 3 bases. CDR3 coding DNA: TGTGCCATCGAGACTAGCGGGGACTACGAGCAGTACTTC. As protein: CAIETSGDYEQYF.

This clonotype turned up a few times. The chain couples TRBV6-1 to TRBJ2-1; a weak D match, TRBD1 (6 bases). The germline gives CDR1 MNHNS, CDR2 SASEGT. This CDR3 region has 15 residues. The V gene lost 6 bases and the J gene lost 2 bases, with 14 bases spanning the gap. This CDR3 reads CASRPITGPYNEQFF. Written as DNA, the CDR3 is TGTGCCAGCAGACCTATAACAGGGCCCTACAATGAGCAGTTCTTC.

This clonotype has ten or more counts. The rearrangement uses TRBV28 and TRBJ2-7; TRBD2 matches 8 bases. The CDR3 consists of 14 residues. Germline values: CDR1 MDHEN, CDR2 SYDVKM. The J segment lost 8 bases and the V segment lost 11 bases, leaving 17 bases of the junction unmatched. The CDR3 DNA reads TGTGCCGGGGGTGGGGCTAGCGGGTTCCAGCAGCAGTACTTC. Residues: CAGGGASGFQQQYF.